Below are 29 T cell receptor beta chains sequenced from a single sample in a study of CD8+CD57+ T cells in acquired aplastic anemia. TCR beta VDJ and CDR3 profiling used genomic DNA as template. TCRdb re-called the reads with MiXCR, one entry per CDR3 protein. The table includes hundreds of thousands of distinct CDR3 sequences, 65% to 80% detected once. Sequenced material: sorted CD4+, CD8+, or CD8+CD57+ T cells (not recorded which) from PBMCs. These receptors came from a human donor in good health, serving as a control.

Of note for this clonotype: One end of the junction is discordant with germline, which a read error may explain. V is TRBV10-3 and J is TRBJ1-5, with D perhaps matching TRBD1 (5 bases). This CDR3 has 15 amino acids. Germline values: CDR1 ENHRY, CDR2 SYGVKD. The CDR3 reads CASSYSVAGSQPQHF. Here the CDR3 DNA reads TGTGCCAGCAGTTACTCAGTCGCAGGGTCTCAGCCCCAGCATTTT.

The rearrangement joins TRBV7-4 to TRBJ2-5; maybe TRBD1 (5 bases). Per germline, CDR1 SGHVT and CDR2 SQSDAQ. This CDR3 is built from 13 residues. V gave up 5 bases and J gave up 5 bases, with 12 bases separating them. CDR3 residues: CASSPGYWETQYF. The CDR3, as DNA: TGTGCCAGCAGCCCAGGGTATTGGGAGACCCAGTACTTC.

The chain employs TRBV5-1 and TRBJ2-7, with D possibly being TRBD1 (5 bases). With 2 bases removed from V and 3 bases from J, the gap between germline ends came to 12 bases. The CDR3 has 14 residues. Germline V gene lookup returns CDR1 SGHRS and CDR2 YFSETQ. The CDR3 DNA follows: TGCGCCAGCAGCTTAGGGGCCAGCGACTACGAGCAGTACTTC. Translating gives CASSLGASDYEQYF.

This rearrangement joins TRBV2 to TRBJ1-2, with D maybe TRBD1 (5 bases). CDR3 size: 14 residues. CDR1 SNHLY and CDR2 FYNNEI come from the germline V gene. V was shortened by 4 bases and J by 1 base, with 10 bases between the two germline ends. The CDR3 sequence: CASSALQVNYGYTF. The CDR3 bases are TGTGCCAGCAGTGCCTTACAGGTTAACTATGGCTACACCTTC.

About this clonotype: Its ends do not fully match the called genes, so a read error is possible. This chain connects TRBV7-7 to TRBJ1-1, with D maybe TRBD1 (6 bases). The CDR3 is made up of 14 amino acids. Germline V CDR1 and CDR2: SSHAT, FNYEAQ (reference sequence). This chain's CDR3 is CASSPDRPETQYFF. Written as DNA, the CDR3 is TGTGCTAGCAGCCCCGACAGGCCAGAGACCCAGTACTTCTTT.

J is TRBJ2-5 and V is TRBV11-1; D may be TRBD1 (6 bases). TRBJ2-7 matches the DNA end more closely, so the J call is doubtful. CDR1 is SGHAT, CDR2 FQDESV, per germline (reference sequence). The CDR3 covers 14 residues. This chain's CDR3 is CASSLQGYFYEQYF. The CDR3 DNA reads TGTGCCAGCAGTTTACAGGGATACTTCTACGAGCAGTACTTC.

This clonotype was counted ten times or more. The rearrangement uses TRBV7-2 and TRBJ1-4; the D gene is possibly TRBD1 (6 bases). From germline, CDR1 is SGHTA and CDR2 FQGNSA. V lost 5 bases and J 6 bases, leaving 10 bases between the germline ends. The CDR3 sequence is 13 residues long. The CDR3 protein is CASSKNRDEKLFF. The CDR3 nucleotides are TGTGCCAGCAGCAAGAACAGGGATGAAAAACTGTTTTTT.

This sequence joins TRBV12-3 or TRBV12-4 and TRBJ2-2; 9 bases fit TRBD1. With 3 bases clipped from V and 4 bases from J, the junction kept 6 bases outside the gene matches. This CDR3 region has 16 residues. The CDR3 DNA reads as TGTGCCAGCAGTTTCCCCGGGACAGGGACCACCGGGGAGCTGTTTTTT. This sequence encodes CASSFPGTGTTGELFF.

As concerns this clonotype: One end of the junction does not line up with germline, which may come from a read error. The rearrangement uses TRBV10-2 and TRBJ2-7; D tentatively reads TRBD1 or TRBD2 (5 bases each). The CDR3 contains 14 residues. The germline V gene encodes CDR1 WSHSY and CDR2 SAAADI. CDR3 region: CASREPGSGNEQYF. In nucleotides, the CDR3 is TGTGCCAGCAGGGAGCCGGGGAGCGGCAACGAGCAGTACTTC.

The V gene is TRBV11-2, the J gene TRBJ2-5; TRBD2 matches at 14 bases. This CDR3 is built from 18 residues. Germline V CDR1 and CDR2: SGHAT, FQNNGV. Trimming removed 0 bases from V and 0 bases from J; junction bases left unmatched: 3. CDR3 sequence: CASSLEGTSGGHQETQYF. The CDR3 DNA is TGTGCCAGCAGCTTAGAGGGGACTAGCGGGGGTCACCAAGAGACCCAGTACTTC. The whole variable domain, filled in from reference TRBV11-2 and TRBJ2-5, reads EAGVAQSPRYKIIEKRQSVAFWCNPISGHATLYWYQQILGQGPKLLIQFQNNGVVDDSQLPKDRFSAERLKGVDSTLKIQPAKLEDSAVYLCASSLEGTSGGHQETQYFGPGTRLLVL.

The chain carries TRBV2 and TRBJ1-1; a possible D gene is TRBD1 (5 bases). Germline V gene lookup returns CDR1 SNHLY and CDR2 FYNNEI. The V gene lost 5 bases and the J gene lost 14 bases, with 24 bases spanning the gap. The CDR3 is made up of 14 amino acids. As DNA, the CDR3 is TGTGCCAGCAGTACCGGGGGAGGGGATGATCAAGTCTTCTTT. Translation: CASSTGGGDDQVFF.

The rearrangement uses TRBV9 and TRBJ2-5; D might be TRBD1 (6 bases). V dropped 0 bases and J dropped 13 bases, with 19 bases sitting between them. CDR3 length: 14 residues. From germline, CDR1 is SGDLS and CDR2 YYNGEE. CDR3 sequence: CASSVGTGYGYTYF. The CDR3, as DNA: TGTGCCAGCAGCGTAGGTACAGGGTATGGCTACACGTACTTC.

Concerning this clonotype: A read error is likely, as this CDR3 ends without the conserved phenylalanine or tryptophan. The DNA is left out, because the CDR3 cannot be placed on it with certainty; the CDR3 is given as TCRdb lists it. The rearrangement links TRBV7-2 to TRBJ1-5; the table assigns TRBD1, which was not confirmed against the DNA. The CDR3 numbers 12 amino acids, ends counted. CDR1 SGHTA and CDR2 FQGNSA come from the germline V gene. This chain's CDR3 is CARYTDYQTGNT.

The V and J genes are TRBV10-3 and TRBJ1-3, with a possible D match to TRBD1 (6 bases). From germline, CDR1 is ENHRY and CDR2 SYGVKD. The V gene lost 6 bases and the J gene lost 3 bases, with 6 bases spanning the gap. This CDR3 spans 12 amino acids. In nucleotides, the CDR3 is TGTGCCATCAGGGACAGTGGAAACACCATATATTTT. It specifies CAIRDSGNTIYF.

This clonotype was seen many times. V usage is TRBV7-2 and J usage is TRBJ1-1; TRBD1 matches at 9 bases. The CDR3 is made up of 17 amino acids. V shed 5 bases and J 0 bases; nucleotides not matched to a gene: 10. CDR1 and CDR2 (germline): SGHTA, FQGNSA. The CDR3 is CASSPGTGPGLNTEAFF. The DNA for the CDR3 is TGTGCCAGCAGCCCTGGGACAGGGCCCGGGCTGAACACTGAAGCTTTCTTT.

This clonotype was picked up many times. This chain connects TRBV12-3 or TRBV12-4 to TRBJ2-7, with TRBD2 matching over 10 bases. The CDR3 runs to 16 residues. The V and J ends lost 2 bases and 1 base, in that order; junction bases with no gene match: 5. In nucleotides, the CDR3 is TGTGCCAGCAGTTTATTCTGGACTAGCGGATCCTACGAGCAGTACTTC. Its translation is CASSLFWTSGSYEQYF.

This clonotype was recorded at least ten times. The gene calls are TRBV24-1 and TRBJ1-3; 8 bases agree with TRBD1. V dropped 4 bases and J dropped 2; count of bases not matched to a gene: 3. Germline V gene lookup returns CDR1 KGHDR and CDR2 SFDVKD. CDR3 size: 15 residues. The CDR3 loop is CATSEETGAGNTIYF. For the CDR3, the DNA is TGTGCCACCAGTGAGGAGACAGGGGCTGGAAACACCATATATTTT.

The rearrangement joins TRBV7-6 to TRBJ1-1; tentative D call: TRBD1 (5 bases). The length of the CDR3 is 13 residues. V lost 6 bases and J lost 12, with 20 bases in between. Germline V gives CDR1 SGHVS, CDR2 FNYEAQ. The CDR3, as DNA: TGTGCCAGCAGTACGTCCGGTAAGGGGCAAACTTTCTTT. Translation gives CASSTSGKGQTFF.

The chain links TRBV5-6 to TRBJ2-1; D ambiguous. The CDR3 is made up of 15 amino acids. Trimming stripped 0 bases from V and 5 bases from J, with 12 bases between. The germline V gene encodes CDR1 SGHDT and CDR2 YYEEEE. The CDR3 here is CASSLVRALNNEQFF. The CDR3 DNA reads as TGTGCCAGCAGCTTGGTGCGTGCTTTGAACAATGAGCAGTTCTTC. The entire variable domain, with the rest obtained from reference TRBV5-6 and TRBJ2-1, is as follows: DAGVTQSPTHLIKTRGQQVTLRCSPKSGHDTVSWYQQALGQGPQFIFQYYEEEERQRGNFPDRFSGHQFPNYSSELNVNALLLGDSALYLCASSLVRALNNEQFFGPGTRLTVL.

The chain couples TRBV20-1 to TRBJ2-7; 7 nucleotides line up with TRBD2. The germline gives CDR1 DFQATT, CDR2 SNEGSKA (reference sequence). The CDR3 spans 13 residues. V shed 3 bases and J 7 bases; nucleotides not matched to a gene: 9. The CDR3: CSARSGGRMEQYF. The DNA for the CDR3 is TGCAGTGCTAGGTCTGGCGGGAGAATGGAGCAGTACTTC.

J is TRBJ2-5 and V is TRBV12-3 or TRBV12-4; D not certain. V lost 6 bases and J lost 5, with 10 bases in between. CDR3 length equals 12 residues. The DNA for the CDR3 is TGTGCCAGCAGCCCCACATTGGAGACCCAGTACTTC. Protein product: CASSPTLETQYF.

The chain employs TRBV5-1 and TRBJ2-3; 7 bases fit TRBD2. The CDR3 is 12 amino acids. J lost 8 bases, V lost 2 bases, and 2 bases had no gene match. Looked up from germline, CDR1 is SGHRS and CDR2 is YFSETQ. The CDR3 is CASSFPGGTQYF. CDR3 coding DNA: TGCGCCAGCAGCTTCCCGGGAGGTACGCAGTATTTT.

The chain links TRBV5-4 to TRBJ2-2; TRBD2 agrees at 7 bases. In germline, CDR1 is SGHNT, CDR2 YYREEE (reference sequence). The CDR3 length is 15 residues. After removal of 2 bases from V and 1 base from J, the junction contained 2 bases not matched to a gene. The CDR3 DNA reads as TGTGCCAGCAGCTTTGGGGGGGGGAACACCGGGGAGCTGTTTTTT. This gives the protein CASSFGGGNTGELFF.

A word on this clonotype: Likely a read error: the CDR3 ends without its conserved phenylalanine or tryptophan. The chain joins TRBV5-1 to TRBJ2-3; tentatively, D is TRBD1 or TRBD2 (7 bases each). The CDR3 sequence is 16 residues long. The germline V gene has CDR1 SGHRS and CDR2 YFSETQ. CDR3 region: CAGSSQGGLRTDTQYL. CDR3 DNA: TGCGCCGGCAGCTCCCAGGGGGGACTACGCACAGATACGCAGTATCTT.

This clonotype was observed a few times. This chain joins TRBV7-9 and TRBJ1-4; 9 bases match TRBD1. CDR1 and CDR2 from the germline V gene are SEHNR and FQNEAQ (reference sequence). This CDR3 has 12 amino acids. With 9 bases clipped from V and 8 bases from J, the junction kept 4 bases outside the gene matches. CDR3 sequence (DNA): TGTGCCAGAGGGACAGGGAAAGAAAAACTGTTTTTT. It codes for CARGTGKEKLFF.

Only one count was recorded for this clonotype. At one of its ends the junction is not consistent with the germline gene, which may arise from a read error. The chain uses TRBV7-2 and TRBJ2-2; 8 nucleotides match TRBD2. The CDR3 consists of 16 residues. Per the germline V gene, CDR1 is SGHTA and CDR2 is FQGNSA. CDR3 protein: CASSLGGGSDTGALFF. CDR3 DNA sequence: TGTGCCAGCAGCTTAGGCGGGGGGTCGGACACCGGGGCGCTGTTTTTT.

This clonotype has more than one count but fewer than ten. The gene calls are TRBV25-1 and TRBJ1-2, with D tentatively TRBD1 (5 bases). Trimming removed 6 bases at V and 7 bases at J, with 18 bases between. The CDR3 has 14 amino acids. CDR1 and CDR2 from the germline V gene are MGHDK and SYGVNS. The CDR3 region is CASRTAGSAGGYTF. The CDR3 coding sequence is TGTGCCAGCAGGACGGCAGGGAGCGCAGGTGGCTACACCTTC.

The chain has TRBV12-3 or TRBV12-4 and TRBJ2-7; D unresolved. The V and J ends lost 5 bases and 5 bases respectively, with 13 bases between them. CDR3 length: 13 amino acids. CDR3 sequence: CASSEPRQDEQYF. The CDR3 coding sequence is TGTGCCAGCAGTGAACCCCGCCAGGACGAGCAGTACTTC.

The chain links TRBV12-3 or TRBV12-4 to TRBJ1-6; D is uncertain. The V gene lost 3 bases and the J gene lost 6 bases, with 6 bases spanning the gap. The CDR3 totals 13 residues. The CDR3 region has the DNA TGTGCCAGCAGTTTCAGGTTTAATTCACCCCTCCACTTT. It codes for CASSFRFNSPLHF.